The TCR beta chain under discussion was sequenced for a study of blood T cell repertoires in COVID-19. Study-wide context: Acute-phase and convalescent COVID-19 samples originated in the United States, Italy and Spain. T cells, B-cell-depleted T cells, or PBMCs supplied cDNA or gDNA.

Recruitment covered 20 to 25 US areas and drew participants whose ages spanned roughly 18 to 89 years. Donors in Cohort 3 who had recovered were those with two negative PCRs, healthcare professional clearance, or resolution of their symptoms. TCRdb's table, derived via immunoSEQ multiplex PCR, lists solely in-frame clones and lacks some. The repertoire holds fewer than 350,000 clones, with roughly 90% as singletons. The germline CDR1 and CDR2 sequences are SGHAT and FQNNGV. The ends were cut back, 5 bases at V and 3 bases at J, with 9 bases in the middle. The CDR3 loop spans 13 amino acids. Sequencing input: PBMCs or T cells enriched from blood (not recorded which). This chain links TRBV11-2 with TRBJ2-3, with D perhaps matching TRBD1 (6 bases). The TCR sequence derives from a woman in her 40s who had recovered from COVID-19. CDR3 in amino acids: CASSRGWTDTQYF. The CDR3 DNA follows: TGTGCCAGCAGCAGGGGGTGGACAGATACGCAGTATTTT.